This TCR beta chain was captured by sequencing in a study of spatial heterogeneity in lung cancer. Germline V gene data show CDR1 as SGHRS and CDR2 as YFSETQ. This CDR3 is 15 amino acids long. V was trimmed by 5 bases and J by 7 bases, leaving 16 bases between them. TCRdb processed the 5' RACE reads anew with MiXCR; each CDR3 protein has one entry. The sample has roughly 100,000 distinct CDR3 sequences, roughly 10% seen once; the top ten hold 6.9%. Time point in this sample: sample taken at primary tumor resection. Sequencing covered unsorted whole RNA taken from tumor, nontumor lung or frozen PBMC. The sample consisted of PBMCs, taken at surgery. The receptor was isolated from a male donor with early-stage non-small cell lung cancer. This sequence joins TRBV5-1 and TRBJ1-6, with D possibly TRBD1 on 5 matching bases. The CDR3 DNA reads TGCGCCAGCAGAGGAATGGGACTGAACAATTCACCCCTCCACTTT. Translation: CASRGMGLNNSPLHF.